Below, 9 T cell receptor beta chains from the same sample are listed, as sequenced in a study of patients and donors after allogeneic stem cell transplantation. TCRdb used MiXCR to reprocess the RT-PCR reads, holding one entry per CDR3 protein. The repertoire holds 920,000 or so distinct CDR3 sequences, with more than 15% as singletons. Sequencing was done on a sample of blood, either unsorted or a sorted T cell fraction (not recorded which). These TCRs come from a human donor who was either an allogeneic HSCT recipient or a stem cell or donor lymphocyte infusion donor (not recorded which). It is not recorded whose cells these are; they may come from a transplant donor.

The V gene is TRBV12-3 or TRBV12-4, the J gene TRBJ1-6; D gene ambiguous. The CDR3 has 16 residues. V lost 4 bases, J lost 0 bases, and 10 bases lay in between. CDR3 sequence: CASSWRVSSYNSPLHF. CDR3 bases: TGTGCCAGCAGTTGGAGGGTTAGCTCCTATAATTCACCCCTCCACTTT.

This clonotype has just a few counts. CDR3 in DNA: TGCAGTGCTAGAGATATGCAGGGGTATCAGCCCCAGCATTTT. This codes for CSARDMQGYQPQHF. The gene calls are TRBV20-1 and TRBJ1-5, with a tentative D call TRBD1 (6 bases). The CDR3 runs to 14 residues. V lost 0 bases and J 5 bases, leaving 11 bases between the germline ends. Germline-derived CDR1 and CDR2 are DFQATT and SNEGSKA (reference sequence).

There are a few counts of this clonotype. The gene calls are TRBV5-1 and TRBJ1-4, with D maybe TRBD1 (6 bases). Germline CDR1 and CDR2: SGHRS and YFSETQ. The ends were cut back, 4 bases at V and 3 bases at J, with 13 bases in the middle. This CDR3 contains 15 residues. CDR3 protein: CASSPQGRPNEKLFF. CDR3 nucleotides: TGCGCCAGCAGCCCTCAGGGGAGACCTAATGAAAAACTGTTTTTT.

This clonotype showed up just a few times. J is TRBJ2-2 and V is TRBV20-1, with no clear D. Looked up from germline, CDR1 is DFQATT and CDR2 is SNEGSKA (reference sequence). This CDR3 contains 14 residues. Trimming removed 6 bases from V and 0 bases from J, with 11 bases in between. The CDR3 DNA reads as TGCAGTGCGTTTCTAGGGACGAACACCGGGGAGCTGTTTTTT. Translating gives CSAFLGTNTGELFF.

This chain uses TRBV20-1 with TRBJ1-2; no clear D. Germline values: CDR1 DFQATT, CDR2 SNEGSKA (reference sequence). V was shortened by 0 bases and J by 7 bases, with 12 bases between the two germline ends. The CDR3 is 13 residues long. The CDR3 DNA follows: TGCAGTGCTAGAGAGATCACCAGGCGTGGCTACACCTTC. Its translation is CSAREITRRGYTF.

At least ten counts were recorded for this clonotype. V and J are TRBV6-5 and TRBJ2-1; either TRBD1 or TRBD2 may supply D (5 bases each). V lost 0 bases, J lost 9 bases, and 18 bases lay in between. The CDR3 is 16 amino acids. CDR1 MNHEY and CDR2 SVGAGI come from the germline V gene. The DNA of the CDR3 is TGTGCCAGCAGTTACTCTATAGGGAGAATTGGGGGTGAGCAGTTCTTC. It yields the protein CASSYSIGRIGGEQFF.

This clonotype was picked up a small number of times. The chain carries TRBV5-6 and TRBJ2-2, with D possibly matching TRBD1 (6 bases). The CDR3 totals 16 residues. Trimming removed 2 bases from V and 3 bases from J, with 14 bases in between. CDR1 and CDR2 (germline): SGHDT, YYEEEE. The DNA for the CDR3 is TGTGCCAGCAGCTTACACAGGGTCGGGGACACCGGGGAGCTGTTTTTT. This gives the protein CASSLHRVGDTGELFF. The whole variable domain, filled in from reference TRBV5-6 and TRBJ2-2, reads DAGVTQSPTHLIKTRGQQVTLRCSPKSGHDTVSWYQQALGQGPQFIFQYYEEEERQRGNFPDRFSGHQFPNYSSELNVNALLLGDSALYLCASSLHRVGDTGELFFGEGSRLTVL.

The CDR3 reads CASSNTGTGHGYTF. In nucleotides, the CDR3 is TGTGCCAGCAGTAATACCGGGACAGGGCATGGCTACACCTTC. V gene TRBV6-2 or TRBV6-3 combines with J gene TRBJ1-2; 9 bases map to TRBD1. The V gene's germline CDR1 is MNHEY and CDR2 SVGEGT. The CDR3 length is 14 residues. The trim removed 5 bases at V and 6 bases at J, leaving 7 bases unmatched.

This clonotype was seen many times. The J gene is TRBJ1-1, the V gene TRBV6-5, with D perhaps matching TRBD1 (5 bases). The CDR3 runs 14 residues. Trimming took off 0 bases at V and 5 bases at J, with 10 bases between the two ends. Germline CDR1 and CDR2: MNHEY and SVGAGI. The CDR3 DNA sequence: TGTGCCAGCAGTTACTCTGGGGGAAGTACTGAAGCTTTCTTT. Protein: CASSYSGGSTEAFF.